These 21 T cell receptor beta chains originate from one sample sequenced in a study of human T cells and chemical hapten exposure. Time point in this sample: patch test 1, 2 weeks after DPC sensitization. Treatment in this sample: therapeutic diphenylcyclopropenone sensitization with weekly scalp DPC. TCRdb processed the RACE reads anew with MiXCR; each CDR3 protein has one entry. The table records about 83,000 distinct CDR3 sequences, roughly 7.1% of them present only once. Sequencing used whole blood, obtained in connection with sensitization to the hapten diphenylcyclopropenone (DPC). These receptors were obtained from a woman aged 25 to 39 with alopecia areata. Some clones in this sample may be carry-over from other donors' samples.

This clonotype was detected ten times or more. This chain uses TRBV7-3 with TRBJ2-2; TRBD2 aligns across 13 bases. Germline V gives CDR1 SGHTA, CDR2 FQGTGA. Trimming at V came to 8 bases and at J to 7 bases, leaving 4 bases not matched to a gene. This CDR3 is built from 14 residues. CDR3 in amino acids: CASETSGGIGELFF. CDR3 sequence (DNA): TGTGCCAGCGAGACTAGCGGGGGGATCGGGGAGCTGTTTTTT.

The chain uses TRBV29-1 and TRBJ2-2; D is undetermined. CDR3 size: 14 residues. CDR1 is SQVTM, CDR2 ANQGSEA, per germline. Deletions cut 5 bases from V and 3 bases from J, with 13 bases between. The CDR3 region has the DNA TGCAGCGTTTCCATTAGGACGGACACCGGGGAGCTGTTTTTT. Protein sequence: CSVSIRTDTGELFF.

The table lists this clonotype with a few counts. The chain combines TRBV3-1 with TRBJ1-1; 8 positions agree with TRBD1. The CDR3 spans 19 residues. The V gene end was trimmed by 4 bases and the J gene end by 2 bases; junction bases not matched to a gene: 18. Per the germline V gene, CDR1 is LGHDT and CDR2 is YNNKEL (reference sequence). The CDR3 coding sequence is TGTGCCAGCAGCCCCGTCCCGGGACAGGCCCAAAGGCAAAACACTGAAGCTTTCTTT. Encoded protein: CASSPVPGQAQRQNTEAFF.

This clonotype has a count of ten or more. This chain joins TRBV6-2 or TRBV6-3 and TRBJ2-7; 9 bases line up with TRBD1. CDR3 length: 14 amino acids. The V segment lost 6 bases and the J segment 4 bases; nucleotides outside the gene matches: 7. Germline values: CDR1 MNHEY, CDR2 SVGEGT. This CDR3 is CASRTTGGWYEQYF. In nucleotides, the CDR3 is TGTGCCAGCAGAACTACAGGGGGCTGGTACGAGCAGTACTTC.

This clonotype was found many times. CDR3 amino acids: CASSYSILRHRAYEQYF. The CDR3, as DNA: TGTGCCAGCAGTTACTCGATCCTTCGGCACCGGGCCTACGAGCAGTACTTC. The gene calls are TRBV6-5 and TRBJ2-7; D gene ambiguous. Trimming took 0 bases from V and 2 from J, leaving 17 bases between them. This CDR3 has 17 residues. CDR1 is MNHEY and CDR2 is SVGAGI in the germline V gene.

V gene TRBV6-1 combines with J gene TRBJ2-1; TRBD2 matches 13 bases. Germline loops: CDR1 MNHNS, CDR2 SASEGT. The CDR3 is 15 amino acids. After removal of 4 bases from V and 9 bases from J, the junction contained 6 bases not matched to a gene. The CDR3 sequence is CASSGLAGGSGEQFF. The CDR3 DNA is TGTGCCAGCAGTGGACTAGCGGGGGGATCGGGTGAGCAGTTCTTC.

This clonotype was detected many times. The rearrangement uses TRBV7-3 and TRBJ1-1; D remains ambiguous. V lost 0 bases, J lost 1 base, and 12 bases lay in between. CDR3 length: 16 amino acids. The germline gives CDR1 SGHTA, CDR2 FQGTGA. CDR3 amino acids: CASSLTGLGTNTEAFF. The CDR3 DNA reads as TGTGCCAGCAGCTTAACAGGTTTGGGAACGAACACTGAAGCTTTCTTT.

This clonotype showed up just a few times. The rearrangement links TRBV20-1 to TRBJ1-2; D ambiguous. V was pared by 1 base and J by 2 bases, with 11 bases between. CDR3 length: 14 residues. The germline CDR1 and CDR2 sequences are DFQATT and SNEGSKA (reference sequence). The CDR3 protein is CSARGWTDNYGYTF. In DNA form, the CDR3 reads TGCAGTGCTAGAGGTTGGACCGACAACTATGGCTACACCTTC.

The CDR3 loop is CASSYSARSGLGYTF. The CDR3 DNA reads as TGTGCCAGCAGTTACTCTGCCCGCTCCGGGTTGGGCTACACCTTC. The chain has TRBV6-5 and TRBJ1-2; D uncertain. Germline CDR1 is MNHEY and CDR2 is SVGAGI. CDR3 length: 15 amino acids. V lost 0 bases, J lost 8 bases, and 16 bases lay in between.

A word on this clonotype: A much larger clonotype is one base distant, so this may be a read error. The rearrangement links TRBV20-1 to TRBJ2-1; 8 positions agree with TRBD1. Losses at the gene ends were 7 bases for V and 2 bases for J; bases not matched to a gene: 10. The CDR3 length is 15 residues. Germline CDR1 DFQATT, CDR2 SNEGSKA (reference sequence). CDR3: CSGSGPGGAYNEQFF. The CDR3 DNA is TGCAGTGGTAGCGGTCCAGGGGGCGCCTACAATGAGCAGTTCTTC.

This clonotype came up many times. The chain links TRBV10-3 to TRBJ1-1, with unresolved D. Germline V CDR1 and CDR2: ENHRY, SYGVKD. CDR3 length: 16 residues. The V and J ends lost 2 bases and 7 bases respectively, with 20 bases between them. CDR3 nucleotides: TGTGCCATCAGTGAGACGGGGTTCGACGGGGTAGGTGAAGCTTTCTTT. Encoded protein: CAISETGFDGVGEAFF.

The chain combines TRBV5-1 with TRBJ2-1, with D maybe TRBD1 (5 bases). The germline V and J ends were trimmed by 4 bases and 6 bases, with 17 bases remaining between them. This CDR3 has 15 residues. In germline, CDR1 is SGHRS, CDR2 YFSETQ. CDR3 in DNA: TGCGCCAGCAGCGACTCCTTAGACAGCACCAATGAGCAGTTCTTC. Translated, it gives CASSDSLDSTNEQFF.

This clonotype was detected only a few times. J is TRBJ2-3 and V is TRBV9, with D perhaps TRBD1 or TRBD2 (5 bases each). From germline, CDR1 is SGDLS and CDR2 YYNGEE. The CDR3 is 16 amino acids. Between the trimmed V and J ends, which lost 4 bases and 3 bases, there was a span of 18 bases. The CDR3 sequence: CASSSRSGDQTDTQYF. CDR3 nucleotides: TGTGCCAGCAGCTCCCGGTCCGGGGACCAAACAGATACGCAGTATTTT. Full variable domain (outside the CDR3, taken from reference TRBV9 and TRBJ2-3): DSGVTQTPKHLITATGQRVTLRCSPRSGDLSVYWYQQSLDQGLQFLIQYYNGEERAKGNILERFSAQQFPDLHSELNLSSLELGDSALYFCASSSRSGDQTDTQYFGPGTRLTVL.

This clonotype was seen only a few times. The chain uses TRBV6-2 or TRBV6-3 and TRBJ2-4; D is uncertain. Germline lookup yields CDR1 MNHEY and CDR2 SVGEGT. V lost 2 bases to trimming and J lost 8 bases, with 7 bases between them. This CDR3 spans 12 amino acids. CDR3 residues: CASSYGPHIQYF. As DNA, the CDR3 is TGTGCCAGCAGTTACGGTCCTCACATTCAGTACTTC.

The sample holds many counts of this clonotype. V and J are TRBV29-1 and TRBJ1-4; maybe TRBD1 (5 bases). The germline V gene encodes CDR1 SQVTM and CDR2 ANQGSEA. Trimming removed 3 bases from V and 8 bases from J, with 13 bases in between. The CDR3 has 13 residues. Here the CDR3 reads CSVEGQVGEKLFF. The DNA for the CDR3 is TGCAGCGTTGAGGGGCAGGTTGGCGAAAAACTGTTTTTT. Combining the CDR3 with reference TRBV29-1 and TRBJ1-4 gives the whole variable domain SAVISQKPSRDICQRGTSLTIQCQVDSQVTMMFWYRQQPGQSLTLIATANQGSEATYESGFVIDKFPISRPNLTFSTLTVSNMSPEDSSIYLCSVEGQVGEKLFFGSGTQLSVL.

Worth noting for this clonotype: A much larger clone lies a single base off, so this may be a read error. The CDR3 loop is CSAAGGRADTQYF. CDR3 coding DNA: TGCAGTGCTGCAGGGGGCAGAGCAGATACGCAGTATTTT. V usage is TRBV20-1 and J usage is TRBJ2-3, with 8 bases aligning to TRBD1. This CDR3 has 13 amino acids. From germline, CDR1 is DFQATT and CDR2 SNEGSKA (reference sequence). The junction had 5 bases not matched to a gene; V was cut back by 5 bases and J by 4 bases.

This clonotype was found many times. CDR3 bases: TGTGCCAGCAGCTTGGCCCCAGGACAGGCGGGCTACGAGCAGTACTTC. Protein product: CASSLAPGQAGYEQYF. The rearrangement links TRBV5-4 to TRBJ2-7; TRBD1 matches at 7 bases. The CDR3 extends over 16 amino acids. V dropped 0 bases and J dropped 3; count of bases not matched to a gene: 9. Per the germline V gene, CDR1 is SGHNT and CDR2 is YYREEE (reference sequence).

This CDR3 is CASSWGGTETQYF. In nucleotides, the CDR3 is TGCGCCAGCAGCTGGGGTGGTACGGAGACCCAGTACTTC. V gene TRBV5-1 combines with J gene TRBJ2-5; D is ambiguous. CDR3 length: 13 residues. The V gene's germline CDR1 is SGHRS and CDR2 YFSETQ. V lost 3 bases, J lost 5 bases, and 11 bases lay in between.

This chain joins TRBV14 and TRBJ1-2; no reliable D call. Trimming shortened V by 0 bases and J by 5 bases, and 10 bases separated the two germline ends. Germline CDR1 and CDR2: SGHDN and FVKESK. The CDR3 totals 14 residues. CDR3 residues: CASSQDTNLYGYTF. DNA for the CDR3: TGTGCCAGCAGCCAAGACACAAATTTGTATGGCTACACCTTC.

This clonotype was counted between two and nine times. V usage is TRBV4-2 and J usage is TRBJ2-1; D possibly matches TRBD1 or TRBD2 (6 bases each). CDR1 and CDR2 (germline): LGHNA, YNFKEQ. The CDR3 has 13 amino acids. The germline V and J ends were trimmed by 3 bases and 7 bases, with 10 bases remaining between them. The DNA for the CDR3 is TGTGCCAGCAGCCATGAAGGGGGGAATGAGCAGTTCTTC. It specifies CASSHEGGNEQFF.

This clonotype was recorded many times. The rearrangement uses TRBV27 and TRBJ2-3; 7 positions match TRBD2. The CDR3 runs 16 residues. Looked up from germline, CDR1 is MNHEY and CDR2 is SMNVEV (reference sequence). V was pared by 5 bases and J by 4 bases, with 12 bases of the junction left unmatched. CDR3 sequence reads: CASSPAGTIHADTQYF. As DNA, the CDR3 is TGTGCCAGCAGTCCGGCCGGGACTATTCACGCAGATACGCAGTATTTT.